This TCR beta chain was found in a study of blood T cell repertoires in COVID-19. On the study more broadly: The origin of the acute and convalescent COVID-19 samples was the United States, Italy and Spain. Sources were T cells, B-cell-depleted T cells, or PBMCs; the material itself was cDNA or gDNA.

The V gene lost 5 bases and the J gene lost 4 bases, with 9 bases spanning the gap. This CDR3 region has 13 residues. Germline V gene sequence: CDR1 MNHEY, CDR2 SMNVEV (reference sequence). Authors' processing steps: Cell counts per sample came from amplifying reference gene primers. The repertoire was sequenced with immunoSEQ multiplex PCR; TCRdb's copy has only in-frame clones and lacks some. The V and J calls and the clone size are those of that table, but D and trimming were determined from the DNA. The table lists about 160,000 clones, 70% to 80% of them singletons. The chain has TRBV27 and TRBJ2-1, with D tentatively TRBD1 (6 bases). This sequence originates from a man aged 55 to 70 with acute or convalescent COVID-19. The sequencing input was peripheral blood. CDR3 sequence reads: CASSTDRYNEQFF. DNA for the CDR3: TGTGCCAGCAGTACGGACAGATACAATGAGCAGTTCTTC.